These T cell receptor beta chains were read from a single sample in a study of shared clonotypes between healthy human individuals. Profiling relied on immunoSEQ multiplex PCR, and the TCRdb table lists in-frame clones only, not all of them. In the table there are around 1.4 million clones, approximately 98.5% of which are singletons. The sequenced sample was naive CD4+ T cells sorted from blood. The receptor set was obtained from a man younger than 45 in good health. Both conserved end residues are part of each CDR3. A D gene is named only where the DNA matches it firmly. Clone size appears in some rows only: once, few, many, or a class for an expanded clone.

V	size	J	D	DNA	CDR3
TRBV18	NA	TRBJ2-1	NA	TGTGCCAGCTCACAGGGAATAGACAATGAGCAGTTCTTC	CASSQGIDNEQFF
TRBV5-8	NA	TRBJ2-1	TRBD2	TGTGCCAGCAGCTTAGGATGGTCTAGCGGGAGACTGTACAATGAGCAGTTCTTC	CASSLGWSSGRLYNEQFF
TRBV2	NA	TRBJ2-7	NA	TGTGCCAGCAGTGAAGCAGATCCCTACGAGCAGTACTTC	CASSEADPYEQYF
TRBV7-2	NA	TRBJ2-3	NA	TGTGCCAGCAGCTACCGGGCTTACACAGATACGCAGTATTTT	CASSYRAYTDTQYF
TRBV6-5	NA	TRBJ2-7	NA	TGTGCCAGCAGTTTAACACGGTTTGGTGCGGACGAGCAGTACTTC	CASSLTRFGADEQYF
TRBV18	once	TRBJ1-5	TRBD1	TGTGCCAGCTCACCCGATAACCGCCGGGACAGGGACTTTCAGCCCCAGCATTTT	CASSPDNRRDRDFQPQHF
TRBV27	NA	TRBJ2-1	NA	TGTGCCAGCAGTTTACGCGCGCGCCTGGGGGCGAACAATGAGCAGTTCTTC	CASSLRARLGANNEQFF
TRBV19	NA	TRBJ1-5	NA	TGTGCCAGTAGTATGAGTCCCGCCAGGGAGGGCTTCAATCAGCCCCAGCATTTT	CASSMSPAREGFNQPQHF
TRBV9	NA	TRBJ2-1	NA	TGTGCCAGCAGCGTAACTGGGTTTAGCTCCTACAATGAGCAGTTCTTC	CASSVTGFSSYNEQFF
TRBV7-9	NA	TRBJ2-7	NA	TGTGCCAGCAGCCTGGACGAATCCTACGAGCAGTACTTC	CASSLDESYEQYF
TRBV9	NA	TRBJ1-1	TRBD1	TGTGCCAGCAGCGCTGAGACAGGGTGGTCCGACACTGAAGCTTTCTTT	CASSAETGWSDTEAFF
TRBV28	NA	TRBJ2-1	NA	TGTGCCAGCAGTGAGGTAGTAGGACTGGTCCACAATGAGCAGTTCTTC	CASSEVVGLVHNEQFF
TRBV18	NA	TRBJ2-7	TRBD1	TGTGCCAGCTCACCAATTGGGACAGGGGGCTACGAGCAGTACTTC	CASSPIGTGGYEQYF
TRBV9	NA	TRBJ2-2	NA	TGTGCCAGCAGCGTAGTGCATACCACCGGGGAGCTGTTTTTT	CASSVVHTTGELFF
TRBV27	NA	TRBJ1-2	TRBD1	TGTGCCAGCAGTTTATTCTATCAGGGGGACTATGGCTACACCTTC	CASSLFYQGDYGYTF
TRBV11-3	NA	TRBJ2-2	NA	TGTGCCAGCAGCTTAAGCACCGGGGAGCTGTTTTTT	CASSLSTGELFF
TRBV5-1	NA	TRBJ1-3	NA	TGCGCCAGCAGCTTACGCGCAGGGAACTCTGGAAACACCATATATTTT	CASSLRAGNSGNTIYF
TRBV19	NA	TRBJ1-5	NA	TGTGCCAGTAGTCCTACAAGTAGCAATCAGCCCCAGCATTTT	CASSPTSSNQPQHF
TRBV9	NA	TRBJ2-1	NA	TGTGCCAGCAGCGCCTCTAGGGGCACCTACAATGAGCAGTTCTTC	CASSASRGTYNEQFF
TRBV5-1	once	TRBJ2-7	TRBD1	TGCGCCAGCAGCTTGCAGGCCGACAGGGCCTCCTACGAGCAGTACTTC	CASSLQADRASYEQYF
TRBV5-1	NA	TRBJ2-7	NA	TGCGCCAGCAGCTTGATCTCAGGGAACTCCTACGAGCAGTACTTC	CASSLISGNSYEQYF
TRBV30	NA	TRBJ2-1	NA	TGTGCCTGGAATGTTGGTGGGAGTAGCAATGAGCAGTTCTTC	CAWNVGGSSNEQFF
TRBV7-9	NA	TRBJ2-5	TRBD1	TGTGCCAGCAGCTGGCCGGGACAGGGGCAAGAGACCCAGTACTTC	CASSWPGQGQETQYF
TRBV28	NA	TRBJ1-5	TRBD1	TGTGCCAGCAGTGCTCCCCTCGGGACAGGCAGTTTCAATCAGCCCCAGCATTTT	CASSAPLGTGSFNQPQHF
TRBV15	once	TRBJ2-1	NA	TGTGCCACCAGCAGCGGGTACAATGAGCAGTTCTTC	CATSSGYNEQFF
TRBV2	NA	TRBJ2-3	TRBD2	TGTGCCAGCAGATTTGGGACTAGCACGCAGTATTTT	CASRFGTSTQYF
TRBV2	once	TRBJ2-3	NA	TGTGCCAGCAGATCCCCCGGGGGCGAGTATTTT	CASRSPGGEYF
TRBV28	NA	TRBJ2-7	TRBD1	TGTGCCAGCAGTTTATCGACAGGGAATTACTACGAGCAGTACTTC	CASSLSTGNYYEQYF
TRBV7-8	NA	TRBJ2-2	NA	TGTGCCAGCAGCGTGTATCAGGACTATTTTGACGGGGAGCTGTTTTTT	CASSVYQDYFDGELFF
TRBV5-1	NA	TRBJ2-1	TRBD2	TGCGCCAGCAGCGGGACTAGCTCCCTGAGTGAGCAGTTCTTC	CASSGTSSLSEQFF
TRBV18	NA	TRBJ1-5	TRBD1	TGTGCCAGCTCACCTTCGACAGGGGGTCAGCCCCAGCATTTT	CASSPSTGGQPQHF
TRBV6-5	NA	TRBJ1-5	NA	TGTGCCAGCGGGGCAAATCAGCCCCAGCATTTT	CASGANQPQHF
TRBV5-1	NA	TRBJ2-6	TRBD1	TGCGCCAGCAGCGACAGGGTAGTATCTGGGGCCAACGTCCTGACTTTC	CASSDRVVSGANVLTF
TRBV7-9	NA	TRBJ2-1	NA	TGTGCCAGCAGCTTAGGTTCTGGCGGTTACAATGAGCAGTTCTTC	CASSLGSGGYNEQFF
TRBV21-1	NA	TRBJ2-7	NA	TGTGCCAGCAGCTCCCCCATAGGACAGGGACTAGCCTCCGAGCAGTACTTC	CASSSPIGQGLASEQYF
TRBV28	NA	TRBJ2-1	TRBD2	TGTGCCAGCAGGGGCGGGAGGTACAATGAGCAGTTCTTC	CASRGGRYNEQFF
TRBV7-6	NA	TRBJ2-1	NA	TGTGCCAGCAGCCACAAACTAGTTGGCAATGAGCAGTTCTTC	CASSHKLVGNEQFF
TRBV5-3	NA	TRBJ1-2	NA	TGTGCCAGAAGCTTGGCGACAAGGGGGTCGGATGGCTACACCTTC	CARSLATRGSDGYTF
TRBV6-6	NA	TRBJ2-7	TRBD1	TGTGCCAGCACCGCCGGGACAGGGGCACACGAGCAGTACTTC	CASTAGTGAHEQYF
TRBV20-1	NA	TRBJ1-1	NA	TGCAGTGCTGAAGTGAACACTGAAGCTTTCTTT	CSAEVNTEAFF
TRBV7-9	NA	TRBJ2-2	TRBD2	TGTGCCAGCAGCTTCCCCCGGGGGGGGAGACGGTTGGCCACCGGGGAGCTGTTTTTT	CASSFPRGGRRLATGELFF
TRBV2	once	TRBJ2-7	NA	TGTGCCAGCAGACGAGACGGATCCTACGAGCAGTACTTC	CASRRDGSYEQYF
TRBV7-9	NA	TRBJ2-5	NA	TGTGCCAGCAGCTCTCAGGTCTACCAAGAGACCCAGTACTTC	CASSSQVYQETQYF
TRBV2	few	TRBJ2-7	TRBD2	TGTGCCAGCATCGTACTAGCGGGGTTATACGAGCAGTACTTC	CASIVLAGLYEQYF
TRBV19	once	TRBJ1-2	NA	TGTGCCAGTAGTATAGATAACAGCTTTAACTATGGCTACACCTTC	CASSIDNSFNYGYTF
TRBV5-1	NA	TRBJ2-2	NA	TGCGCCAGCAGCTTGGAACTGCCGGGGGAGCTGTTTTTT	CASSLELPGELFF